Detailed here is one T cell receptor (beta chain). Its recognized antigen is unknown. No base qualities exist here, and no much larger clone lies one base off it. The data belong to a study of blood T cell repertoires in COVID-19 (dated by TCRdb to the early 2020s). Study-wide context: Samples covering the acute and convalescent phases of COVID-19 were provided by collaborators in the United States, Italy and Spain. Where HLA class I and class II types were available, the types were taken from metadata supplied by the sample provider, not from assay-based typing. A de-identified subject ID, COVID-19 status, age in years and sex were almost always included in the sample metadata. The prospective study material was composed of cDNA or gDNA derived from T cells, B-cell-depleted T cells, or PBMCs. Samples came from the ongoing ImmuneRACE study (first 160 participants) plus 1,254 subjects from 6 global collaborators. The repertoires were made available in a free public database intended to serve as a resource for research on the immune response to SARS-CoV-2. The dataset comprised deeply sampled blood TCRbeta repertoires from subjects exposed to, actively infected with, or recovered from COVID-19.

The germline V gene yields MGHRA for CDR1 and YSYEKL for CDR2. Measured from the cysteine to the phenylalanine, the CDR3 is 17 residues long. Of all the DNA, just the CDR3 is kept, 51 bases in frame from base 1. For this chain, trimming is 1 base at the V end and 9 bases at the J end, and the number of junction bases without a gene match is 15. The immunoSEQ Assay, a bias-controlled multiplex PCR, was used to amplify TCRbeta CDR3 regions from genomic DNA. Turning to the authors' computational methods: The number of nucleated cells in each sample was estimated from the amplification of reference gene primers within the assay. Sequence reads were collapsed and filtered to measure the absolute abundance of every unique TCRbeta CDR3 rearrangement. For each sample, productive Simpson clonality was calculated as the square root of Simpson's diversity index across productive rearrangements. TCRdb took this table from immuneACCESS and kept in-frame rearrangements with V and J called. Such tables lack part of the clones; where checked against another copy, unresolved V genes explain under half of the gap, and the rest is unexplained. V and J calls and clone size are those listed in that table; D and trimming were worked out from the DNA. The sample yields more than 50,000 clones; 80% to 85% were counted once. About 2% of the sample goes to the ten largest clones.

What the work shows at the level of the full study, not this receptor alone: The amount of clinical and demographic metadata varied by source and participant and was provided uncurated.

Each collaborating institution followed its own protocols to collect whole blood in K2EDTA tubes. For TCRbeta analysis, collaborators shipped samples as frozen whole blood, isolated PBMCs, or DNA extracted from either of those sample types. The sequenced material came from peripheral blood. The chain is assembled from TRBV4-1 and TRBJ2-1; 7 bases in the middle match TRBD2. This TCR came from a woman aged 60-70 years with acute or convalescent COVID-19. The CDR3 protein is CASSQVPPRLAYREQFF. The DNA sequence is as follows: TGCGCCAGCAGCCAAGTCCCCCCGAGACTAGCTTACCGTGAGCAGTTCTTC.